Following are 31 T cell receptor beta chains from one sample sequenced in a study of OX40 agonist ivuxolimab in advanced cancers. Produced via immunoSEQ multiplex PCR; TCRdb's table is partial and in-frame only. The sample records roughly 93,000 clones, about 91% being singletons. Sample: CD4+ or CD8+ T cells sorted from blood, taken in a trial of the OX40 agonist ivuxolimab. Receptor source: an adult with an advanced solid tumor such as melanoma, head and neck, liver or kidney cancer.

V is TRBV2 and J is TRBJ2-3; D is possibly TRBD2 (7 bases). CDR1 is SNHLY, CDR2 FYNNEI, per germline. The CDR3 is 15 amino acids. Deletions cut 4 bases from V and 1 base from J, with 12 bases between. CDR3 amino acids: CASSGLGGGTDTQYF. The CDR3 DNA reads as TGTGCCAGCAGTGGGCTAGGGGGGGGCACAGATACGCAGTATTTT.

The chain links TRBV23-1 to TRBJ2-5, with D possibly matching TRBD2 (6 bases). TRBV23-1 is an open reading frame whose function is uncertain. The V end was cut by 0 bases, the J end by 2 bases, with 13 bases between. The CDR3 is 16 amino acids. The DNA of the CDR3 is TGCGCCAGCAGTCAATCGGGTGCGGGGATTCAAGAGACCCAGTACTTC. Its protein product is CASSQSGAGIQETQYF.

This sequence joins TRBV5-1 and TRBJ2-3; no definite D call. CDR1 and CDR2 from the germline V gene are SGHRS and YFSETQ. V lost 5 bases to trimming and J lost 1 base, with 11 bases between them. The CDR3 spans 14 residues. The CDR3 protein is CASRVGGGTDTQYF. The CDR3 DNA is TGCGCCAGCAGAGTGGGTGGTGGCACAGATACGCAGTATTTT.

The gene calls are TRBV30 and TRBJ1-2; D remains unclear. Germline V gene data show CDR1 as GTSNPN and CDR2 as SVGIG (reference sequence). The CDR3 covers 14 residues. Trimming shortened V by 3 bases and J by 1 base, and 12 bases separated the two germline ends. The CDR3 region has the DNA TGTGCCTGGAGGGCAGTTGGAGTTAACTATGGCTACACCTTC. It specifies CAWRAVGVNYGYTF.

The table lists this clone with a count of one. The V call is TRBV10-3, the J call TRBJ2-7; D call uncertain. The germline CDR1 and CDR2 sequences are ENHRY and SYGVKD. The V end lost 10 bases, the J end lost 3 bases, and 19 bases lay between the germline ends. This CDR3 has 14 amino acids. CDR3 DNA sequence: TGTGCCAGCAAACCCCGAGACAATCTCTACGAGCAGTACTTC. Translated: CASKPRDNLYEQYF.

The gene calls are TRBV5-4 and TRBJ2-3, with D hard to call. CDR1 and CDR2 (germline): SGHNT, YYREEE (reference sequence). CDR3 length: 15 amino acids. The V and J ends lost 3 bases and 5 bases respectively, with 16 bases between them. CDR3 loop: CASSSWGSSRDTQYF. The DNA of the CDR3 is TGTGCCAGCAGCTCCTGGGGTAGCTCAAGAGATACGCAGTATTTT.

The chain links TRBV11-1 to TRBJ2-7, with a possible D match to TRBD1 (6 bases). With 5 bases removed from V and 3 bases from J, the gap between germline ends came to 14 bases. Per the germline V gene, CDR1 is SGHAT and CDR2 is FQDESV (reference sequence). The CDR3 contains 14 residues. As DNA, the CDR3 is TGTGCCAGCAGCGCTTCAGGGGTTTTCTACGAGCAGTACTTC. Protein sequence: CASSASGVFYEQYF.

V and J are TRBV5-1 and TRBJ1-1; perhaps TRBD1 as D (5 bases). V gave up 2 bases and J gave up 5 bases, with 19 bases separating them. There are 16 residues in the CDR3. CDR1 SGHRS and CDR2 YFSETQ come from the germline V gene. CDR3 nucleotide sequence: TGCGCCAGCAGCTTCACGGGGCTGGGGGAACGGACTGAAGCTTTCTTT. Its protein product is CASSFTGLGERTEAFF.

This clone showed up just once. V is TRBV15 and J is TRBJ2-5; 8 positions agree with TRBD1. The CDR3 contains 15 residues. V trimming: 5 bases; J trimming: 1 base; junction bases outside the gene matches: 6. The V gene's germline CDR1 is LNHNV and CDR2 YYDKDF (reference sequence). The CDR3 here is CATSRGTGIQETQYF. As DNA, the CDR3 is TGTGCCACCAGCCGTGGGACAGGCATCCAAGAGACCCAGTACTTC. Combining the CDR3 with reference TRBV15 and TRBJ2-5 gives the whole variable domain DAMVIQNPRYQVTQFGKPVTLSCSQTLNHNVMYWYQQKSSQAPKLLFHYYDKDFNNEADTPDNFQSRRPNTSFCFLDIRSPGLGDTAMYLCATSRGTGIQETQYFGPGTRLLVL.

CDR3 protein: CATSSGQGVNQPQHF. CDR3 coding DNA: TGTGCCACCAGCAGTGGACAGGGTGTAAATCAGCCCCAGCATTTT. The V gene is TRBV15, the J gene TRBJ1-5, with 8 bases matching TRBD1. CDR1 and CDR2 from the germline V gene are LNHNV and YYDKDF (reference sequence). Trimming removed 3 bases from V and 4 bases from J; junction bases left unmatched: 5. The CDR3 contains 15 residues.

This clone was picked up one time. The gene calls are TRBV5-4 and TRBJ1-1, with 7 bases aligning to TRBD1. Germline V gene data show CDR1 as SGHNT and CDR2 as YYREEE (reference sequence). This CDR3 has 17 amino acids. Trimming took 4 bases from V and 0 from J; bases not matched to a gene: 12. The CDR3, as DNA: TGTGCCAGCAGCCCCCCGGGACAGAAGGGAGTGAACACTGAAGCTTTCTTT. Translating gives CASSPPGQKGVNTEAFF.

The CDR3 spells CASREWDGTNQPQHF. CDR3 DNA: TGTGCCAGCAGGGAGTGGGACGGAACCAATCAGCCCCAGCATTTT. V usage is TRBV5-5 and J usage is TRBJ1-5; TRBD1 might be the D (5 bases). CDR3 size: 15 residues. Germline CDR1 and CDR2: SGHKS and YYEKEE (reference sequence). Trimming stripped 5 bases from V and 3 bases from J, with 15 bases between.

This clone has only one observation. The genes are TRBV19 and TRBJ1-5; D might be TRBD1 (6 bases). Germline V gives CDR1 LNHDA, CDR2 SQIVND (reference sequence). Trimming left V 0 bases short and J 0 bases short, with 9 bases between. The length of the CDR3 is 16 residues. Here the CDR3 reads CASSIESGASNQPQHF. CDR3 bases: TGTGCCAGTAGTATAGAGTCAGGGGCTAGCAATCAGCCCCAGCATTTT.

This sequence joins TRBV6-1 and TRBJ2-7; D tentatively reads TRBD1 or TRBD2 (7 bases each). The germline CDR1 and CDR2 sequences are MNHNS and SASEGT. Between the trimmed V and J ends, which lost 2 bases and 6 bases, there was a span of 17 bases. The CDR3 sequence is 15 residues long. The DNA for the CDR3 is TGTGCCAGCAGTGAATATGCTCCAGGGGGGGGCGAGCAGTACTTC. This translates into CASSEYAPGGGEQYF.

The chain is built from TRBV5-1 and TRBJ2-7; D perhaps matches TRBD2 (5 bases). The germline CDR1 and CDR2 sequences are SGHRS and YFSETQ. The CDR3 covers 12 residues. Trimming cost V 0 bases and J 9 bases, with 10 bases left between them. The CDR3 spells CASSLAGRGQYF. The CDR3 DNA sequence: TGCGCCAGCAGCTTGGCCGGCCGGGGGCAGTACTTC.

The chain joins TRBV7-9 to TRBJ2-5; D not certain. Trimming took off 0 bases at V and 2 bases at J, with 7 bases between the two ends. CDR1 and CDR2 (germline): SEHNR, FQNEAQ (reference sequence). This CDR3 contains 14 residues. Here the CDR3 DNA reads TGTGCCAGCAGCTTAGCATCATTACAAGAGACCCAGTACTTC. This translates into CASSLASLQETQYF.

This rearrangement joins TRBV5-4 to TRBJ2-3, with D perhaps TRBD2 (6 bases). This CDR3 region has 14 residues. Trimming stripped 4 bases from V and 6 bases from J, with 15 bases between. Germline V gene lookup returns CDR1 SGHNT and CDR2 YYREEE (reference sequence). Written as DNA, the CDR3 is TGTGCCAGCAGCCTAAACCGGGGACTCGATACGCAGTATTTT. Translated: CASSLNRGLDTQYF.

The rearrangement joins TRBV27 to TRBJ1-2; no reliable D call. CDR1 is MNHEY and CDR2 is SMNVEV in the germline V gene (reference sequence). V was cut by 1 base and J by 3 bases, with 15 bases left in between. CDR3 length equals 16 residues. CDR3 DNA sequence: TGTGCCAGCAGTTTATACCCCAACGCGGGGTACTATGGCTACACCTTC. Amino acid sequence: CASSLYPNAGYYGYTF.

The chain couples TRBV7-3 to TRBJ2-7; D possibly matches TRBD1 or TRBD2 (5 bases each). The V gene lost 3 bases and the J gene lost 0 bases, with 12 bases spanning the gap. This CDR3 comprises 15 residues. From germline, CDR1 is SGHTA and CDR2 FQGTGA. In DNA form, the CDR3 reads TGTGCCAGCAGCTTCTTAGGGACGGGCTCCTACGAGCAGTACTTC. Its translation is CASSFLGTGSYEQYF.

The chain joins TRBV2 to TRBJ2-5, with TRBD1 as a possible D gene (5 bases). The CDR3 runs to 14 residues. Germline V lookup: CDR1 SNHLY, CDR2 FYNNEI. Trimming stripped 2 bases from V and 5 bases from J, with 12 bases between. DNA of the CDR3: TGTGCCAGCAGTGAATCAGGGTTTGGTGAGACCCAGTACTTC. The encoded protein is CASSESGFGETQYF.

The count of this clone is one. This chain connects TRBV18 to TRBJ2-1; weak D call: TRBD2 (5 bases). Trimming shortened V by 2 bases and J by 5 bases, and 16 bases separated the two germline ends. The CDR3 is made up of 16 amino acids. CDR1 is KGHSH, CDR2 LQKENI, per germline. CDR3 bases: TGTGCCAGCTCACCAGTATCCGGGGTAGCCGACAATGAGCAGTTCTTC. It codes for CASSPVSGVADNEQFF.

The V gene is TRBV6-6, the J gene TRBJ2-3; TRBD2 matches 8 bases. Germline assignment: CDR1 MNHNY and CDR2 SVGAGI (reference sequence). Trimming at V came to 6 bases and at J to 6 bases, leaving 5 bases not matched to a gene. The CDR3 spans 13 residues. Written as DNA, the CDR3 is TGTGCCAGCAGAGCGGGAGAGGGGGATACGCAGTATTTT. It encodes CASRAGEGDTQYF.

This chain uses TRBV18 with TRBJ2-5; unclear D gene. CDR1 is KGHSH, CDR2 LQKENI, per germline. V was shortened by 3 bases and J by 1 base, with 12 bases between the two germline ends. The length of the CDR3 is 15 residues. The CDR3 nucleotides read TGTGCCAGCTCACCGGACCAAACTGTCCAAGAGACCCAGTACTTC. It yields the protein CASSPDQTVQETQYF. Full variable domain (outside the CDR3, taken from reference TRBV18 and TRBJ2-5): NAGVMQNPRHLVRRRGQEARLRCSPMKGHSHVYWYRQLPEEGLKFMVYLQKENIIDESGMPKERFSAEFPKEGPSILRIQQVVRGDSAAYFCASSPDQTVQETQYFGPGTRLLVL.

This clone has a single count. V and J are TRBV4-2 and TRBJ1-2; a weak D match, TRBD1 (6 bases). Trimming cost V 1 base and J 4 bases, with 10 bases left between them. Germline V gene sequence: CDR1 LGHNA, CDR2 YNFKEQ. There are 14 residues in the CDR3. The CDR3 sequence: CASSQVDSRYGYTF. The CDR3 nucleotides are TGTGCCAGCAGCCAAGTGGACAGCCGCTATGGCTACACCTTC.

CDR3 nucleotides: TGTGCCAGCAGTACAGACTCTGGAAACACCATATATTTT. Amino acid sequence: CASSTDSGNTIYF. This rearrangement joins TRBV7-9 to TRBJ1-3; D is ambiguous. Germline V gene sequence: CDR1 SEHNR, CDR2 FQNEAQ (reference sequence). The CDR3 has 13 amino acids. Trimming removed 6 bases at V and 0 bases at J, with 6 bases between.

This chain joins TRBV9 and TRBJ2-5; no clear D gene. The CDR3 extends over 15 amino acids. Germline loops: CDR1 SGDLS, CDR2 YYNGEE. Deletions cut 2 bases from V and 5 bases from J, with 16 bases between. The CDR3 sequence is CASSVTAGPSETQYF. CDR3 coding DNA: TGTGCCAGCAGCGTTACTGCAGGACCTTCGGAGACCCAGTACTTC.

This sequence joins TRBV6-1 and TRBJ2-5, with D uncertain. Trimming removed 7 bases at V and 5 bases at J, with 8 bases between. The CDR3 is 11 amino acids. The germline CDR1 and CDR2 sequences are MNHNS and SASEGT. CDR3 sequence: CASILKETQYF. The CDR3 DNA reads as TGTGCCAGCATCCTAAAGGAGACCCAGTACTTC.

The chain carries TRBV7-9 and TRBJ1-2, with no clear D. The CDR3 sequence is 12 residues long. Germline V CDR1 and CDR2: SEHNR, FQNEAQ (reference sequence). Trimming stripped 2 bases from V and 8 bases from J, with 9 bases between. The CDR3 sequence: CASSLPVGGYTF. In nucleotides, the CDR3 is TGTGCCAGCAGCTTACCTGTGGGGGGCTACACCTTC. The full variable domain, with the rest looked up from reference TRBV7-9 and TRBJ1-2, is DTGVSQNPRHKITKRGQNVTFRCDPISEHNRLYWYRQTLGQGPEFLTYFQNEAQLEKSRLLSDRFSAERPKGSFSTLEIQRTEQGDSAMYLCASSLPVGGYTFGSGTRLTVV.

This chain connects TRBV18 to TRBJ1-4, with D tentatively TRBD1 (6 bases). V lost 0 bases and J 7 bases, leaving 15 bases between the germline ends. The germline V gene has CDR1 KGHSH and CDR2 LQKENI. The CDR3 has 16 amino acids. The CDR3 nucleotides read TGTGCCAGCTCACCACCTTGGTCCGGGGGCACTGAAAAACTGTTTTTT. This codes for CASSPPWSGGTEKLFF.

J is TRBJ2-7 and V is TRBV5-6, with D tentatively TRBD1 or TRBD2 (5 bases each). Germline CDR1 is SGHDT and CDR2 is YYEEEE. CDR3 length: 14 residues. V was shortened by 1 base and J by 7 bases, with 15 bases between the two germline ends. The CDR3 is CASSLIAGTSEQYF. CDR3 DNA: TGTGCCAGCAGCTTGATTGCAGGGACGAGTGAGCAGTACTTC.

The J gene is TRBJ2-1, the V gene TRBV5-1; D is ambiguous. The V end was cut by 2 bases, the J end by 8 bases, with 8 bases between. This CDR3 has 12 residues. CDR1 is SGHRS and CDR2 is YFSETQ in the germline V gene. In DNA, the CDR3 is TGCGCCAGCAGCTTCCCAGGCGATGAGCAGTTCTTC. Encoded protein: CASSFPGDEQFF.